One and the same sample provided the 30 T cell receptor beta chains below, sequenced in a study of T cells expressing NK-cell markers (TCRdb year 2020). Receptors were amplified or captured by 5' RACE. The instrument was an Illumina HiSeq 2000. The reads, reprocessed by TCRdb, yield one row per CDR3 protein sequence and no DNA. This sample's records show tens of thousands of distinct CDR3 sequences. The ten largest clones take up 50% to 75% of the sample. The specimen sequenced was blood T cells: a sorted CD56 or NKG2C T cell subset, CD4+ or CD8+ T cells, or bulk PBMC T cells (not recorded which). The receptor set was obtained from a woman between 18 and 75 years old in good health.

This rearrangement joins TRBV7-9 to TRBJ2-7; TCRdb's D gene call, TRBD2, goes unchecked for lack of DNA. The CDR3 totals 16 residues. The germline CDR1 and CDR2 sequences are SEHNR and FQNEAQ (reference sequence). The CDR3 here is CASSPSDGRETYEQYF.

The J gene is TRBJ1-6, the V gene TRBV27; TCRdb's assignment of TRBD1 cannot be checked, as there is no DNA. Germline V gene sequence: CDR1 MNHEY, CDR2 SMNVEV (reference sequence). The CDR3 has 17 residues. The CDR3 reads CASTPKGVGSYNSPLHF.

V usage is TRBV6-1 and J usage is TRBJ2-7; TCRdb designates TRBD1, a call that cannot be tested without DNA. Germline CDR1 is MNHNS and CDR2 is SASEGT. The CDR3 extends over 13 amino acids. CDR3 in amino acids: CASSGTGLDEQYF.

The chain uses TRBV27 and TRBJ2-7. The CDR3 runs 16 residues. The germline CDR1 and CDR2 sequences are MNHEY and SMNVEV (reference sequence). CDR3 residues: CASSLTQAGGSYEQYF.

V and J are TRBV13 and TRBJ1-1; the D call from TCRdb, TRBD1, cannot be confirmed without DNA. From germline, CDR1 is PRHDT and CDR2 FYEKMQ (reference sequence). The CDR3 length is 12 residues. This chain's CDR3 is CASSRGITEAFF. The full variable domain, its missing parts supplied by reference TRBV13 and TRBJ1-1, is AAGVIQSPRHLIKEKRETATLKCYPIPRHDTVYWYQQGPGQDPQFLISFYEKMQSDKGSIPDRFSAQQFSDYHSELNMSSLELGDSALYFCASSRGITEAFFGQGTRLTVV.

The chain has TRBV7-2 and TRBJ1-1. The germline gives CDR1 SGHTA, CDR2 FQGNSA. The CDR3 extends over 13 amino acids. This chain's CDR3 is CASSQAGGTEAFF.

CDR3 sequence reads: CASSLGLAGVTGELFF. The chain recombines TRBV5-1 with TRBJ2-2; the TRBD2 assignment by TCRdb is unverifiable without DNA. The CDR3 spans 16 residues. The germline gives CDR1 SGHRS, CDR2 YFSETQ. The complete variable domain, with remaining parts taken from reference TRBV5-1 and TRBJ2-2, reads KAGVTQTPRYLIKTRGQQVTLSCSPISGHRSVSWYQQTPGQGLQFLFEYFSETQRNKGNFPGRFSGRQFSNSRSEMNVSTLELGDSALYLCASSLGLAGVTGELFFGEGSRLTVL.

The CDR3 reads CASSQKPGGPHEQFF. This chain links TRBV7-7 with TRBJ2-1; TCRdb gives TRBD2 as the D gene, but with no DNA this cannot be confirmed. CDR3 length: 15 amino acids. The germline gives CDR1 SSHAT, CDR2 FNYEAQ (reference sequence).

The CDR3 region is CASSFGGGAPLSYEQYF. V gene TRBV21-1 combines with J gene TRBJ2-7; no DNA is available, so the TRBD1 call from TCRdb remains unchecked. TRBV21-1 is a listed pseudogene. There are 17 residues in the CDR3.

This clonotype ranks as medium-sized in terms of frequency. J is TRBJ2-3 and V is TRBV7-9. Germline CDR1 and CDR2: SEHNR and FQNEAQ (reference sequence). The CDR3 runs to 14 residues. The CDR3: CASSFEQEENTQYF.

Measured by frequency, this clonotype is medium-sized (0.01 to 0.1%). CDR3 in amino acids: CSARDQGGGAHEQFF. The genes are TRBV20-1 and TRBJ2-1; as DNA is missing, the TRBD2 call by TCRdb cannot be tested. The germline V gene encodes CDR1 DFQATT and CDR2 SNEGSKA (reference sequence). The CDR3 has 15 residues.

The chain uses TRBV7-6 and TRBJ1-4; without DNA, the TCRdb call of TRBD1 cannot be checked. CDR3 length equals 15 residues. Germline V CDR1 and CDR2: SGHVS, FNYEAQ. CDR3 protein: CATRTGSEAYEKLFF.

The chain is built from TRBV6-6 and TRBJ1-1. Per germline, CDR1 MNHNY and CDR2 SVGAGI (reference sequence). The CDR3 has 12 amino acids. The CDR3 sequence: CASSYQNTEAFF.

The chain couples TRBV12-3 or TRBV12-4 to TRBJ2-7; TCRdb returns TRBD1, unconfirmable since there is no DNA. This CDR3 has 13 amino acids. CDR3 sequence: CASSPSDSYEQYF.

The chain carries TRBV5-6 and TRBJ2-2. Germline V gene data show CDR1 as SGHDT and CDR2 as YYEEEE. The CDR3 has 13 residues. CDR3 residues: CASSLIGVEELFF.

The chain carries TRBV9 and TRBJ2-1; TCRdb designates TRBD1, a call that cannot be tested without DNA. There are 16 residues in the CDR3. Germline CDR1 is SGDLS and CDR2 is YYNGEE. CDR3 amino acids: CASSVEGGQGNNEQFF. Full variable domain (outside the CDR3, taken from reference TRBV9 and TRBJ2-1): DSGVTQTPKHLITATGQRVTLRCSPRSGDLSVYWYQQSLDQGLQFLIQYYNGEERAKGNILERFSAQQFPDLHSELNLSSLELGDSALYFCASSVEGGQGNNEQFFGPGTRLTVL.

The chain carries TRBV5-1 and TRBJ2-1; lacking DNA, the TRBD2 call made by TCRdb goes unchecked. This CDR3 has 15 residues. Germline V lookup: CDR1 SGHRS, CDR2 YFSETQ. This CDR3 is CASSPPGIVYNEQFF.

This chain joins TRBV5-1 and TRBJ1-4. The CDR3 has 16 amino acids. Germline V gene lookup returns CDR1 SGHRS and CDR2 YFSETQ. The CDR3 spells CASSLVGEPTNEKLFF.

Considering frequency, this clonotype is medium-sized. The genes are TRBV4-1 and TRBJ2-2. Germline-derived CDR1 and CDR2 are MGHRA and YSYEKL. The CDR3 is 12 residues long. This CDR3 reads CATSGNTGELFF.

V gene TRBV5-1 combines with J gene TRBJ2-3; with no DNA, the TCRdb D assignment of TRBD1 cannot be verified. This CDR3 contains 14 residues. Germline CDR1 is SGHRS and CDR2 is YFSETQ. The CDR3 spells CASRTELSTDTQYF.

The J gene is TRBJ2-7, the V gene TRBV12-3 or TRBV12-4; TCRdb's assignment of TRBD1 cannot be checked, as there is no DNA. This CDR3 is built from 14 residues. CDR3 amino acids: CASSSPGQGYEQYF.

The chain has TRBV5-1 and TRBJ2-1; TCRdb's D call, TRBD1, is unchecked because there is no DNA. CDR3 length equals 15 residues. CDR1 is SGHRS and CDR2 is YFSETQ in the germline V gene. CDR3 region: CASSQGQGTHNEQFF.

The gene calls are TRBV6-2 or TRBV6-3 and TRBJ2-1; as DNA is missing, the TRBD1 call by TCRdb cannot be tested. The CDR3 covers 15 residues. Germline CDR1 is MNHEY and CDR2 is SVGEGT. CDR3 protein: CASSSRTGTYNEQFF.

The chain joins TRBV25-1 to TRBJ1-6; TCRdb reports TRBD1, a call that lacks DNA to check it against. CDR3 size: 14 residues. Germline V gene data show CDR1 as MGHDK and CDR2 as SYGVNS. The CDR3 is CASSETGNNSPLHF.

The chain has TRBV4-1 and TRBJ2-1. The germline V gene has CDR1 MGHRA and CDR2 YSYEKL. The CDR3 is 15 amino acids. The CDR3 spells CASSPEVSSYNEQFF.

The gene calls are TRBV12-3 or TRBV12-4 and TRBJ1-2. There are 12 residues in the CDR3. CDR3 sequence: CASSFGSRRYTF.

This chain connects TRBV6-4 to TRBJ1-1. The germline V gene encodes CDR1 MRHNA and CDR2 SNTAGT. CDR3 length: 15 residues. The CDR3 region is CASSARAGENTEAFF.

The V and J genes are TRBV12-3 or TRBV12-4 and TRBJ2-1; TCRdb's assignment of TRBD2 cannot be checked, as there is no DNA. The CDR3 extends over 17 amino acids. CDR3 sequence reads: CASSPVTSGLGYNEQFF.

The chain joins TRBV28 to TRBJ2-7; without DNA, the TCRdb call of TRBD2 cannot be checked. CDR1 and CDR2 (germline): MDHEN, SYDVKM. This CDR3 contains 13 residues. The CDR3 sequence is CASSLASVYEQYF. Full variable domain (missing parts from reference TRBV28 and TRBJ2-7): DVKVTQSSRYLVKRTGEKVFLECVQDMDHENMFWYRQDPGLGLRLIYFSYDVKMKEKGDIPEGYSVSREKKERFSLILESASTNQTSMYLCASSLASVYEQYFGPGTRLTVT.

The chain uses TRBV18 and TRBJ2-2; TCRdb indicates TRBD1, and absent DNA this call remains unverified. This CDR3 spans 17 amino acids. Germline V gene sequence: CDR1 KGHSH, CDR2 LQKENI. The CDR3 is CASSPATGGPNTGELFF.